The entry that follows covers one TCR beta chain sequence. The data were taken from a study of early T cells in non-severe SARS-CoV-2 infection. Germline assignment: CDR1 MNHEY and CDR2 SMNVEV (reference sequence). V lost 1 base, J lost 3 bases, and 13 bases stayed unmatched. The CDR3 extends over 19 amino acids. cDNA molecules, individually, were tagged with unique molecular identifiers. MiXCR, applied by TCRdb to the 5' RACE reads, yields one record per CDR3 protein. Among about 77,000 distinct CDR3 sequences listed, 8.5% to 10% were seen once. Sequenced sample: whole blood. This receptor was identified in an adult who was a healthcare worker with PCR-confirmed SARS-CoV-2 infection or an uninfected control (not recorded which). This chain uses TRBV27 with TRBJ1-4, with 8 bases lining up with TRBD1. In nucleotides, the CDR3 is TGTGCCAGCAGTTTATTCGCACTCGGCAGGGGGCAATCTAATGAAAAACTGTTTTTT. It specifies CASSLFALGRGQSNEKLFF.